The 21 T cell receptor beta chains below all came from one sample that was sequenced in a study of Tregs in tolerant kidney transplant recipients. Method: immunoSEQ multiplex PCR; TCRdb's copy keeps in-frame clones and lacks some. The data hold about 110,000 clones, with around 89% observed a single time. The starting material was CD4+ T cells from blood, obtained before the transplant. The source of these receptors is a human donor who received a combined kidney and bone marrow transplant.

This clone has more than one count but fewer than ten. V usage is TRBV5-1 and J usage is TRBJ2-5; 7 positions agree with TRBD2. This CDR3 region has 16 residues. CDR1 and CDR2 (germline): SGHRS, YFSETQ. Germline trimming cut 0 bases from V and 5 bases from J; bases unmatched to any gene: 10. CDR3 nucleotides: TGCGCCAGCAGCTTGGACGTGGGAGGGTCGGGGGAGACCCAGTACTTC. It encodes CASSLDVGGSGETQYF. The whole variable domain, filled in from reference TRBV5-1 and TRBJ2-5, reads KAGVTQTPRYLIKTRGQQVTLSCSPISGHRSVSWYQQTPGQGLQFLFEYFSETQRNKGNFPGRFSGRQFSNSRSEMNVSTLELGDSALYLCASSLDVGGSGETQYFGPGTRLLVL.

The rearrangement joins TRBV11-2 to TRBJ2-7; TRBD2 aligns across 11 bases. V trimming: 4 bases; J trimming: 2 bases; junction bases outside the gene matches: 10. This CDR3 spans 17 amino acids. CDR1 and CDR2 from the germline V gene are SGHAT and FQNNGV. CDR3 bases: TGTGCCAGCAGCTCCCGTCTGACTAGCGGGGTTCCCTACGAGCAGTACTTC. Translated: CASSSRLTSGVPYEQYF. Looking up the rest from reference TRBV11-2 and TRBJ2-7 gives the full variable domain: EAGVAQSPRYKIIEKRQSVAFWCNPISGHATLYWYQQILGQGPKLLIQFQNNGVVDDSQLPKDRFSAERLKGVDSTLKIQPAKLEDSAVYLCASSSRLTSGVPYEQYFGPGTRLTVT.

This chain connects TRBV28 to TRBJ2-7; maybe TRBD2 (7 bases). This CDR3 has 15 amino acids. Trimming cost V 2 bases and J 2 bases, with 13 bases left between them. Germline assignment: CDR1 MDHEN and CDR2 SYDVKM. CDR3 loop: CASSLPGGRPYEQYF. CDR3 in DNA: TGTGCCAGCAGTTTACCGGGGGGCAGGCCCTACGAGCAGTACTTC.

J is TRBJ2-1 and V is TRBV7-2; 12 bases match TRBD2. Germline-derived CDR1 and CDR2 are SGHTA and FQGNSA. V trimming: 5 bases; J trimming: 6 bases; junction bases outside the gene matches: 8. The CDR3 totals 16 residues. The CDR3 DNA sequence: TGTGCCAGCAGCCTATCTAGCGGGGGGGCTGGCAATGAGCAGTTCTTC. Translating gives CASSLSSGGAGNEQFF.

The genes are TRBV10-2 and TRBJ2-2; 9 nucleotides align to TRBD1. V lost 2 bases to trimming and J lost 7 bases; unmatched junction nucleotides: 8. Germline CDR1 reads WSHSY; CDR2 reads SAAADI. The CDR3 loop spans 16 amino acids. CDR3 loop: CASSEVWTGDGGELFF. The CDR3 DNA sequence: TGCGCCAGCAGTGAGGTTTGGACAGGGGACGGCGGGGAGCTGTTTTTT.

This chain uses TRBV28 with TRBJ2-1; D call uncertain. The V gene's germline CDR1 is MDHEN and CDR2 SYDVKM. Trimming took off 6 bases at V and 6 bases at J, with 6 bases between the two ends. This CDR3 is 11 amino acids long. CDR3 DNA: TGTGCCAGCAGATTCCTCAATGAGCAGTTCTTC. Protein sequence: CASRFLNEQFF.

The DNA for the CDR3 is TGTGCCAGCAGACAGGTCCCGAACACTGAAGCTTTCTTT. Encoded protein: CASRQVPNTEAFF. V is TRBV7-2 and J is TRBJ1-1, with TRBD1 as a possible D gene (5 bases). V was clipped by 6 bases and J by 1 base, with 9 bases between them. There are 13 residues in the CDR3. Germline-derived CDR1 and CDR2 are SGHTA and FQGNSA.

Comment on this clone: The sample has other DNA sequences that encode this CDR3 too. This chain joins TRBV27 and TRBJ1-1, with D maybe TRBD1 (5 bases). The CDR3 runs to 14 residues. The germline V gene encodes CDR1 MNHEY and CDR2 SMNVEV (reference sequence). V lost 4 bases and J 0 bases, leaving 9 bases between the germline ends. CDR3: CASSSGQVNTEAFF. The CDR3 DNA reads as TGTGCCAGCAGTTCCGGACAAGTGAACACTGAAGCTTTCTTT.

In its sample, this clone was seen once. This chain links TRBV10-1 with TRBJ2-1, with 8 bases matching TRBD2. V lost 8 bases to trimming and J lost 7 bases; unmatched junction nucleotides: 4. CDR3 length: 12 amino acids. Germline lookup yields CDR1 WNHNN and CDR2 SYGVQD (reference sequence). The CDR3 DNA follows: TGCGCCAGCGCTAGCGGGCCTAATGAGCAGTTCTTC. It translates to CASASGPNEQFF.

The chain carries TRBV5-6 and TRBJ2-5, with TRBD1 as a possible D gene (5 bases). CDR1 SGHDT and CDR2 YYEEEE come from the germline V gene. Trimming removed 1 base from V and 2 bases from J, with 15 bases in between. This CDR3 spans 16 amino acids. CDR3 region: CASSLRAGSGQETQYF. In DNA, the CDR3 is TGTGCCAGCAGCTTGAGGGCAGGGTCAGGGCAAGAGACCCAGTACTTC. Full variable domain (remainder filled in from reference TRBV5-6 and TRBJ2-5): DAGVTQSPTHLIKTRGQQVTLRCSPKSGHDTVSWYQQALGQGPQFIFQYYEEEERQRGNFPDRFSGHQFPNYSSELNVNALLLGDSALYLCASSLRAGSGQETQYFGPGTRLLVL.

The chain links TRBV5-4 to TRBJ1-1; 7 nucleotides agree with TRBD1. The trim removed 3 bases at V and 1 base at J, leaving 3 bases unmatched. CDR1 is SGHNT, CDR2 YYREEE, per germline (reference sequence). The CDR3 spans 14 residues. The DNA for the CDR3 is TGTGCCAGCAGCTCGGGACAGACGAACACTGAAGCTTTCTTT. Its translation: CASSSGQTNTEAFF.

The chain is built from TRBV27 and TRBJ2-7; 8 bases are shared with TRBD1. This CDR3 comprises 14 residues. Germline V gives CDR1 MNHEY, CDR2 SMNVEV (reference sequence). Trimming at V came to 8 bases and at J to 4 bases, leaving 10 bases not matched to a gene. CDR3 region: CASAQQGARYEQYF. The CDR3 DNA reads TGTGCCAGCGCACAGCAGGGGGCTAGGTACGAGCAGTACTTC.

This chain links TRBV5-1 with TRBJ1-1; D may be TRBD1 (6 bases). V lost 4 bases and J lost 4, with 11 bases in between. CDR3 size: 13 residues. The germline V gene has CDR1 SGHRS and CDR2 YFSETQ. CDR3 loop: CASSGGASTEAFF. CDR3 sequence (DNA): TGCGCCAGCAGCGGGGGGGCGAGCACTGAAGCTTTCTTT.

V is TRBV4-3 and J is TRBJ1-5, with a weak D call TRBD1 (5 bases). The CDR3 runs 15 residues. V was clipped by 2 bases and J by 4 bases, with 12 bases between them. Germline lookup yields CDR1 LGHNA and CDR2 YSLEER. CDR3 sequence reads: CASSQSRGINQPQHF. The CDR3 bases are TGCGCCAGCAGCCAAAGCCGGGGGATAAATCAGCCCCAGCATTTT.

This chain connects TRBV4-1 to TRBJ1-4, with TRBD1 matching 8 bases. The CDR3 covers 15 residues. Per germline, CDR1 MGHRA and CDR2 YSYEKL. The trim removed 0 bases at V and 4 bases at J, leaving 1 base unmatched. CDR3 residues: CASSQEGQVNEKLFF. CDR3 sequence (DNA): TGCGCCAGCAGCCAAGAGGGACAGGTTAATGAAAAACTGTTTTTT.

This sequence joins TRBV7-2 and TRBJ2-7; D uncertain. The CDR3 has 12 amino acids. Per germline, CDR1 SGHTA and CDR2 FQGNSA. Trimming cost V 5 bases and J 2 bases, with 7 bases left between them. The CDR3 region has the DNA TGTGCCAGCAGCCAGGTGACCTACGAGCAGTACTTC. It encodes CASSQVTYEQYF.

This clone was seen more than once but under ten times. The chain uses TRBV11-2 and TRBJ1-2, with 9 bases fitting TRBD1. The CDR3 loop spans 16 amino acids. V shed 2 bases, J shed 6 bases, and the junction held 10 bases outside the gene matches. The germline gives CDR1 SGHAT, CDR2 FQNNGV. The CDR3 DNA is TGTGCCAGCAGCTTAATTTATACAGGGGGCATGGATGGCTACACCTTC. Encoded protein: CASSLIYTGGMDGYTF.

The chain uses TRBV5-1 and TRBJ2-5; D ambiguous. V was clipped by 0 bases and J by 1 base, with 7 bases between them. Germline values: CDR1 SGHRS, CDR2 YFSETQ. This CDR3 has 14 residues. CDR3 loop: CASSLELIQETQYF. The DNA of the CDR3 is TGCGCCAGCAGCTTGGAGCTTATCCAAGAGACCCAGTACTTC.

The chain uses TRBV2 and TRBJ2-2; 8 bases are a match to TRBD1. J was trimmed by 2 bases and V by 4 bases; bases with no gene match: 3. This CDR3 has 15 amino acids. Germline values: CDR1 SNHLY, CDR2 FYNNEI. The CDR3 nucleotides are TGTGCCAGCAGTGGGGGACAGGCAAACACCGGGGAGCTGTTTTTT. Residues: CASSGGQANTGELFF. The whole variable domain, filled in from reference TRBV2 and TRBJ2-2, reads EPEVTQTPSHQVTQMGQEVILRCVPISNHLYFYWYRQILGQKVEFLVSFYNNEISEKSEIFDDQFSVERPDGSNFTLKIRSTKLEDSAMYFCASSGGQANTGELFFGEGSRLTVL.

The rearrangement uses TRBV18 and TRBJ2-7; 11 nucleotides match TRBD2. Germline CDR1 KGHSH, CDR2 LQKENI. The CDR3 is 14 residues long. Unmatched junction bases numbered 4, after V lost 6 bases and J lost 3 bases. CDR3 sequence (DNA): TGTGCCAGCTCTTCCGGGACTAGCGGCTACGAGCAGTACTTC. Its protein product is CASSSGTSGYEQYF. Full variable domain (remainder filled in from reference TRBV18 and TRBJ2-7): NAGVMQNPRHLVRRRGQEARLRCSPMKGHSHVYWYRQLPEEGLKFMVYLQKENIIDESGMPKERFSAEFPKEGPSILRIQQVVRGDSAAYFCASSSGTSGYEQYFGPGTRLTVT.

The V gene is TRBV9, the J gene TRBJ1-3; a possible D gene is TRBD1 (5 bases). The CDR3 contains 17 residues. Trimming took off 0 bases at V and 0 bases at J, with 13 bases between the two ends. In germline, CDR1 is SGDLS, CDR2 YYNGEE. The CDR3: CASSVGGRSDSGNTIYF. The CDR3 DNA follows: TGTGCCAGCAGCGTAGGGGGCAGGTCTGACTCTGGAAACACCATATATTTT.